This is a list of T cell receptor beta chains from one sample in a study of blood T cell repertoires in COVID-19. The protocol was immunoSEQ multiplex PCR, while the TCRdb copy is restricted to in-frame clones and leaves out a portion. The table records about 50,000 clones, about 78% of them present only once. Sequences were obtained from peripheral blood. These TCRs come from a man aged 50-59 years with active or convalescent COVID-19. The CDR3 runs from the conserved cysteine through the conserved F or W. D genes are given only for firm matches. Not all rows give a size; the values are once, few, many and, for expanded clones, a class.

TRBJ1-1,TRBV28,TRBD1,-,CASSYPGQPSEAFF,TGTGCCAGCAGTTACCCGGGACAGCCTTCTGAAGCTTTCTTT
TRBJ1-2,TRBV18,TRBD1,-,CASSPWDRLGYTF,TGTGCCAGCTCACCCTGGGACAGGTTAGGCTACACCTTC
TRBJ1-2,TRBV28,-,-,CASSLAGGNYGYTF,TGTGCCAGCAGCCTGGCGGGGGGGAACTATGGCTACACCTTC
TRBJ2-5,TRBV29-1,-,few,CSVELGLRETQYF,TGCAGCGTTGAATTGGGCCTTCGGGAGACCCAGTACTTC
TRBJ1-2,TRBV13,TRBD1,-,CASSLYTGGYGYTF,TGTGCCAGCAGCTTATATACAGGGGGCTATGGCTACACCTTC
TRBJ2-2,TRBV3-1/TRBV3-2,-,-,CASSARVGVTGELFF,TGTGCCAGCAGCGCACGGGTAGGGGTGACCGGGGAGCTGTTTTTT
TRBJ2-4,TRBV15,-,-,CATSRDQLEREYF,TGTGCCACCAGCAGAGATCAGTTGGAGAGGGAGTACTTC
TRBJ1-3,TRBV6-1,TRBD1,-,CATGGGSGNTIYF,TGTGCCACAGGGGGAGGTTCTGGAAACACCATATATTTT
TRBJ1-2,TRBV6-5,-,-,CASTHLLGLSYGYTF,TGTGCCAGCACCCACCTCTTGGGGCTTAGCTATGGCTACACCTTC
TRBJ1-6,TRBV6-5,-,-,CASSYSGRGSLPLHF,TGTGCCAGCAGTTACTCGGGCAGGGGATCCCTACCCCTCCACTTT
TRBJ2-5,TRBV5-6,-,once,CASSGLDGQETQYF,TGTGCCAGCAGCGGACTTGACGGACAAGAGACCCAGTACTTC
TRBJ2-2,TRBV9,-,once,CASSVQGGNTGELFF,TGTGCCAGCAGCGTTCAGGGGGGGAACACCGGGGAGCTGTTTTTT
TRBJ2-2,TRBV2,-,-,CASGLSENTGELFF,TGTGCCAGCGGCTTAAGTGAGAACACCGGGGAGCTGTTTTTT
TRBJ1-1,TRBV2,-,medium-sized,CASSGTLHESAFF,TGTGCCAGCTCGGGGACACTCCACGAATCAGCTTTCTTT
TRBJ1-2,TRBV6-6,-,-,CASSSETVSYGYTF,TGTGCCAGCAGTTCCGAGACTGTCAGCTATGGCTACACCTTC
TRBJ2-7,TRBV2,-,few,CASATGRTGGSYEQYF,TGTGCCAGCGCGACTGGGAGGACTGGAGGCTCCTACGAGCAGTACTTC
TRBJ1-4,TRBV5-1,TRBD1,-,CASSPTGAGEKLFF,TGCGCCAGCAGCCCGACAGGGGCTGGTGAAAAACTGTTTTTT
TRBJ1-2,TRBV30,-,-,CACTVGWGDGYTF,TGTGCCTGCACCGTAGGTTGGGGGGATGGCTACACCTTC
TRBJ1-2,TRBV6-5,-,few,CASSYGVGDYGYTF,TGTGCCAGCAGTTACGGCGTAGGGGACTATGGCTACACCTTC
TRBJ1-1,TRBV12-3/TRBV12-4,TRBD1,many,CASSYGQGYAFF,TGTGCCAGCAGCTATGGACAGGGGTATGCTTTCTTT
TRBJ2-5,TRBV28,TRBD1,-,CASSIPGGAETQYF,TGTGCCAGCAGTATACCAGGGGGCGCGGAGACCCAGTACTTC
TRBJ2-1,TRBV28,TRBD2,-,CATDGTSGRGGNEQFF,TGTGCCACCGACGGGACTAGCGGGAGAGGGGGAAATGAGCAGTTCTTC
TRBJ2-1,TRBV6-5,-,-,CASGGLRGTYNEQFF,TGTGCCAGCGGGGGACTTAGAGGGACCTACAATGAGCAGTTCTTC
TRBJ2-3,TRBV5-1,TRBD1,-,CASSGLTGRLTDTQYF,TGCGCCAGCAGCGGGCTGACAGGGCGGCTCACAGATACGCAGTATTTT
TRBJ2-2,TRBV5-1,TRBD1,once,CASSQGQGATGELFF,TGCGCCAGCAGCCAGGGACAGGGGGCGACCGGGGAGCTGTTTTTT
TRBJ1-5,TRBV25-1,-,-,CASSEPGDNQPQHF,TGTGCCAGCAGTGAACCAGGGGACAATCAGCCCCAGCATTTT
TRBJ1-4,TRBV7-8,-,-,CASSLQVNNEKLFF,TGTGCCAGCAGCCTACAGGTCAATAATGAAAAACTGTTTTTT
TRBJ1-3,TRBV7-9,-,-,CASSLLSSGNTIYF,TGTGCCAGCAGCTTACTTAGCTCTGGAAACACCATATATTTT